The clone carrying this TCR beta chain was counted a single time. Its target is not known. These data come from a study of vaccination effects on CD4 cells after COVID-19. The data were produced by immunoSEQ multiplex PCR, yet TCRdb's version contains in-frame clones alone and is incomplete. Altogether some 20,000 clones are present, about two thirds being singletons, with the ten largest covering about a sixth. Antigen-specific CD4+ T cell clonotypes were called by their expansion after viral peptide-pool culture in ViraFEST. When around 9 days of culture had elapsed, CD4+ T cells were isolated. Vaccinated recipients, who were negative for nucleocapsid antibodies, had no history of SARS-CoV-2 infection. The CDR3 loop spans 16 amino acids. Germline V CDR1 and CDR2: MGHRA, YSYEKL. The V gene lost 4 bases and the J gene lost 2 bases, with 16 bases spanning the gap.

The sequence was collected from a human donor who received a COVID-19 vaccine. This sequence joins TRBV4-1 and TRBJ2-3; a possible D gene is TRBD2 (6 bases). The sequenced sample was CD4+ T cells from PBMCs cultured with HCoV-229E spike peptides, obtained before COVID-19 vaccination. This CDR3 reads CASSPAFGGTTDTQYF. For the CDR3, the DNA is TGCGCCAGCAGCCCCGCGTTCGGCGGGACCACAGATACGCAGTATTTT.